The 9 T cell receptor beta chains below were found in one sample sequenced in a study of blood T cell repertoires in COVID-19 (dated by TCRdb to the early 2020s). Library preparation was by the immunoSEQ multiplex PCR assay. What TCRdb holds here is the immuneACCESS table cut down to in-frame rearrangements. Part of the clones is not present; checked against another copy, under half of the missing clones reflect an unresolved V gene, and the others are unexplained. In this sample the table shows hundreds of thousands of clones, around nine tenths of which occur a single time. The top ten constitute over 1.1% of the sample. Sequenced sample: peripheral blood. Receptor source: an older man with acute or convalescent COVID-19.

The table lists this clone with a count of one. This rearrangement joins TRBV6-2 or TRBV6-3 to TRBJ2-3; D may be TRBD1 (5 bases). The CDR3 sequence is 12 residues long. Germline V gene lookup returns CDR1 MNHEY and CDR2 SVGEGT. Trimming pared 5 bases from V and 2 bases from J, leaving 5 bases between. The CDR3 DNA is TGTGCCAGCAGTGGGGCCACAGATACGCAGTATTTT. This gives the protein CASSGATDTQYF.

The V gene is TRBV5-1, the J gene TRBJ1-2; tentative D call: TRBD1 (5 bases). Trimming removed 6 bases at V and 2 bases at J, with 11 bases between. Germline assignment: CDR1 SGHRS and CDR2 YFSETQ. This CDR3 is 13 amino acids long. CDR3 bases: TGCGCCAGCACCCCGGAGGGGAACTATGGCTACACCTTC. Protein product: CASTPEGNYGYTF.

The gene calls are TRBV6-6 and TRBJ2-1; 7 positions match TRBD1. Germline V CDR1 and CDR2: MNHNY, SVGAGI (reference sequence). The CDR3 sequence is 13 residues long. Losses at the gene ends were 2 bases for V and 8 bases for J; bases not matched to a gene: 3. CDR3 loop: CASSYSQGDEQFF. CDR3 nucleotides: TGTGCCAGCAGTTACAGCCAGGGGGATGAGCAGTTCTTC.

This sequence joins TRBV7-2 and TRBJ2-7, with 9 bases matching TRBD2. There are 14 residues in the CDR3. Germline V lookup: CDR1 SGHTA, CDR2 FQGNSA. V dropped 0 bases and J dropped 5; count of bases not matched to a gene: 2. The CDR3 DNA reads as TGTGCCAGCAGCTTAGCGGGACTAGCAGACGAGCAGTACTTC. This gives the protein CASSLAGLADEQYF.

CDR3 sequence (DNA): TGCGCCAGCAGCTTCGGGGGTCCGGCGAGCTCCTATAATTCACCCCTCCACTTT. Its translation is CASSFGGPASSYNSPLHF. The gene calls are TRBV5-1 and TRBJ1-6, with TRBD1 as a possible D gene (5 bases). From germline, CDR1 is SGHRS and CDR2 YFSETQ. V dropped 2 bases and J dropped 0 bases, with 15 bases sitting between them. This CDR3 is built from 18 residues.

The rearrangement joins TRBV9 to TRBJ1-1; D is undetermined. From germline, CDR1 is SGDLS and CDR2 YYNGEE. The V end was cut by 0 bases, the J end by 10 bases, with 13 bases between. The CDR3 spans 13 residues. In nucleotides, the CDR3 is TGTGCCAGCAGCGTAGATTCATCGAGTCGAGCTTTCTTT. This gives the protein CASSVDSSSRAFF.

This chain connects TRBV13 to TRBJ1-1; 7 bases are shared with TRBD1. The CDR3 covers 15 residues. Germline lookup yields CDR1 PRHDT and CDR2 FYEKMQ (reference sequence). The ends lost 5 bases at V and 7 bases at J; junction bases unmatched: 13. CDR3 DNA: TGTGCCAGCAGCCTTACGGGACAGCCTTCGGGTGAAGCTTTCTTT. Translation: CASSLTGQPSGEAFF.

In DNA, the CDR3 is TGTGCCAGCAGCTCGTGGACAGCCGACTATGGCTACACCTTC. Protein: CASSSWTADYGYTF. The rearrangement joins TRBV5-6 to TRBJ1-2; TRBD1 might be the D (6 bases). From germline, CDR1 is SGHDT and CDR2 YYEEEE. The CDR3 sequence is 14 residues long. V lost 3 bases and J 3 bases, leaving 12 bases between the germline ends.

V and J are TRBV29-1 and TRBJ1-1; D not certain. Trimming cost V 3 bases and J 0 bases, with 5 bases left between them. Germline V gives CDR1 SQVTM, CDR2 ANQGSEA. This CDR3 region has 12 residues. As DNA, the CDR3 is TGCAGCGTTGACGGGTTGAACACTGAAGCTTTCTTT. Amino acid sequence: CSVDGLNTEAFF.